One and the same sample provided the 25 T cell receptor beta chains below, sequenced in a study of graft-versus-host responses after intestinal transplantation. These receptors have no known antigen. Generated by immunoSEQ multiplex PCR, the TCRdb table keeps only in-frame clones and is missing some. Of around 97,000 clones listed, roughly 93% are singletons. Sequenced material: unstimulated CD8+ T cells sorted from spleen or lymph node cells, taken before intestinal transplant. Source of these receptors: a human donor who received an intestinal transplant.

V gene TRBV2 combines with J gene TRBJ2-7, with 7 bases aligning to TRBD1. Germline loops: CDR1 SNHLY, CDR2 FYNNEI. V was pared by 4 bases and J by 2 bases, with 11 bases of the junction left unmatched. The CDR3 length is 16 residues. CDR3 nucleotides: TGTGCCAGCAGTGGGGCAACAGGGGAAGATCCCTACGAGCAGTACTTC. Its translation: CASSGATGEDPYEQYF.

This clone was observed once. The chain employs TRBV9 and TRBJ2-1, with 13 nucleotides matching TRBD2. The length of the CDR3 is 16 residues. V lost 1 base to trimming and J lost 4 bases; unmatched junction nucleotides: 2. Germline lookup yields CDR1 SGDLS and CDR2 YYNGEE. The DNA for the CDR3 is TGTGCCAGCAGCGTAACGGGACTAGCGGGATACAATGAGCAGTTCTTC. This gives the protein CASSVTGLAGYNEQFF.

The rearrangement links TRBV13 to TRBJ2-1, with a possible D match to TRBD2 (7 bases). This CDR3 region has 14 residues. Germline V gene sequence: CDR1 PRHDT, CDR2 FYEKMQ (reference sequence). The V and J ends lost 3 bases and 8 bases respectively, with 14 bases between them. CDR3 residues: CASSFLGGADEQFF. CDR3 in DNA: TGTGCCAGCAGCTTCCTAGGGGGGGCGGATGAGCAGTTCTTC.

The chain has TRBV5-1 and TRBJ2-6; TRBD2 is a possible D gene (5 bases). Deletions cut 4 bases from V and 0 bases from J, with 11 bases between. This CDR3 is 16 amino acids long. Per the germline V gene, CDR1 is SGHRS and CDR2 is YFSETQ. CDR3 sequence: CASSPEGDSGANVLTF. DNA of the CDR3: TGCGCCAGCAGCCCCGAGGGTGACTCTGGGGCCAACGTCCTGACTTTC.

For the CDR3, the DNA is TGTGCCAGCAGTTCATTTCAAGGTCCCACAGATACGCAGTATTTT. It yields the protein CASSSFQGPTDTQYF. This sequence joins TRBV27 and TRBJ2-3; no clear D gene. Deletions cut 4 bases from V and 2 bases from J, with 13 bases between. The CDR3 is made up of 15 amino acids. CDR1 is MNHEY and CDR2 is SMNVEV in the germline V gene (reference sequence).

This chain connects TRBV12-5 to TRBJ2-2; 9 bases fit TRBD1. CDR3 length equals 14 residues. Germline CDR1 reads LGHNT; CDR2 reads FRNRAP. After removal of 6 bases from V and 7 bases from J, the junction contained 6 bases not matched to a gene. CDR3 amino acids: CASGGQGQGGELFF. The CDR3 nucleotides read TGTGCTAGTGGGGGACAGGGTCAGGGCGGGGAGCTGTTTTTT.

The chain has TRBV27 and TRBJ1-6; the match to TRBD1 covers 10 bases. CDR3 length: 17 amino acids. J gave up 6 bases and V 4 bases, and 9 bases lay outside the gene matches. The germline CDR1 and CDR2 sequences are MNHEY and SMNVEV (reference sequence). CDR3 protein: CASSSPTGGLSNSPLHF. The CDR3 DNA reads TGTGCCAGCAGTTCACCGACAGGGGGCCTTAGTAATTCACCCCTCCACTTT.

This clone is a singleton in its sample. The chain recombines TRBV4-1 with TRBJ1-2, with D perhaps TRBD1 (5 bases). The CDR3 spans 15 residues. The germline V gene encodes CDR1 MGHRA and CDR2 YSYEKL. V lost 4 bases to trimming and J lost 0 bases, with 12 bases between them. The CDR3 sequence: CASSLGTSANYGYTF. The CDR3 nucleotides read TGCGCCAGCAGCCTAGGGACTTCGGCTAACTATGGCTACACCTTC.

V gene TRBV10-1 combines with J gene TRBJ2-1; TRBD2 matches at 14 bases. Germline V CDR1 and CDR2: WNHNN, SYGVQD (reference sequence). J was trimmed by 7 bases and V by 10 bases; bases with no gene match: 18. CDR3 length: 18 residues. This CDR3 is CAMTLETSGGARENEQFF. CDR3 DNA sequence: TGCGCCATGACTCTTGAGACTAGCGGGGGGGCACGAGAGAATGAGCAGTTCTTC.

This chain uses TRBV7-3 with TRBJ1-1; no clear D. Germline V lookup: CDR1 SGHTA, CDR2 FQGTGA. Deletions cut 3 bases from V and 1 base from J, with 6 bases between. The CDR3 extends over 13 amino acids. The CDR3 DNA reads TGTGCCAGCAGCTTGTGGACGAACACTGAAGCTTTCTTT. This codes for CASSLWTNTEAFF.

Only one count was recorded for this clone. As DNA, the CDR3 is TGTGCCAGCAGCGAAAGCACTGAAGCTTTCTTT. It encodes CASSESTEAFF. V and J are TRBV6-6 and TRBJ1-1, with D uncertain. The V gene's germline CDR1 is MNHNY and CDR2 SVGAGI (reference sequence). The V end lost 6 bases, the J end lost 4 bases, and 6 bases lay between the germline ends. The CDR3 has 11 residues.

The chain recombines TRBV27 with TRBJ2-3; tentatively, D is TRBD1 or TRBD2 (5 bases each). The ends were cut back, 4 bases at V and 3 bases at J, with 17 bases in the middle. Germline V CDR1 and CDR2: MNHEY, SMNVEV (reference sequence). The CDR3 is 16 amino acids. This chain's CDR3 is CASSSLQGRGTDTQYF. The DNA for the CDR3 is TGTGCCAGCAGTTCACTCCAGGGACGAGGGACAGATACGCAGTATTTT.

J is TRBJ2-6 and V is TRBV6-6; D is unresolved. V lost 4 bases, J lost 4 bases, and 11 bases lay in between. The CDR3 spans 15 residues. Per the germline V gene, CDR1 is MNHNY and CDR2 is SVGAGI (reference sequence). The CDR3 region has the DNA TGTGCCAGCAGTTCGGGTATTTCCGGGGCCAACGTCCTGACTTTC. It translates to CASSSGISGANVLTF.

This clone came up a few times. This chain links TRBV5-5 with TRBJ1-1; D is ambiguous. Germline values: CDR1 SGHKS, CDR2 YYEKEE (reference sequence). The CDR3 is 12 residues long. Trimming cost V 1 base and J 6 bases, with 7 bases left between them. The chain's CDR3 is CASSLPGAEAFF. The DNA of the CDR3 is TGTGCCAGCAGCTTGCCGGGCGCTGAAGCTTTCTTT. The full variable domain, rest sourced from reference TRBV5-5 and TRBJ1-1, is DAGVTQSPTHLIKTRGQQVTLRCSPISGHKSVSWYQQVLGQGPQFIFQYYEKEERGRGNFPDRFSARQFPNYSSELNVNALLLGDSALYLCASSLPGAEAFFGQGTRLTVV.

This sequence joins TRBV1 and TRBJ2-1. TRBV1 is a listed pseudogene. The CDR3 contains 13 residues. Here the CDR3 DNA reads TGCACCAGCAGCCAAGAGGACCCCAATGAGCAGTTCTTC. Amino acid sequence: CTSSQEDPNEQFF.

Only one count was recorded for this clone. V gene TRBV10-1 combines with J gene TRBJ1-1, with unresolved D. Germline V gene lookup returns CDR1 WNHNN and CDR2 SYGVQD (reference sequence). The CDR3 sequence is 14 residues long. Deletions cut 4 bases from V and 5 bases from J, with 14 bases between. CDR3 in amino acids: CASSATGVRTEAFF. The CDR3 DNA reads TGCGCCAGCAGTGCCACCGGGGTAAGGACTGAAGCTTTCTTT.

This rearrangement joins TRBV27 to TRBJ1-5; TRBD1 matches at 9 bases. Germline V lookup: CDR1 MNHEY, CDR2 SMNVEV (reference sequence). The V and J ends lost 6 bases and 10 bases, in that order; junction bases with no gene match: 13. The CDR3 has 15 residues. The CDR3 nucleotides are TGTGCCAGCAGGGGTACGGGACAGGGTTTGGGACCCCAGCATTTT. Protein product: CASRGTGQGLGPQHF.

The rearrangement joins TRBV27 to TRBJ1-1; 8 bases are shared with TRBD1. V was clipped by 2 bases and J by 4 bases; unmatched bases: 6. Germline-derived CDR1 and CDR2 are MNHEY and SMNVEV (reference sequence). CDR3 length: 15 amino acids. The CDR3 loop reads CASSLIQGAITEAFF. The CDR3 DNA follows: TGTGCCAGCAGTTTAATTCAGGGGGCGATCACTGAAGCTTTCTTT.

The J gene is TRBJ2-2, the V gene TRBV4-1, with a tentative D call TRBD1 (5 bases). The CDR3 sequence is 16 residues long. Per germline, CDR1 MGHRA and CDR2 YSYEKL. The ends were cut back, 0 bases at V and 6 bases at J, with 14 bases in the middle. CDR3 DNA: TGCGCCAGCAGCCAAGAACCAGGCAGGGTCGCCGGGGAGCTGTTTTTT. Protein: CASSQEPGRVAGELFF.

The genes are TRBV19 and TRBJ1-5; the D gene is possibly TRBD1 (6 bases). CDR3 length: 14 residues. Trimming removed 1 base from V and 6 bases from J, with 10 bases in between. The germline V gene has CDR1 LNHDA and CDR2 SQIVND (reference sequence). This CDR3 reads CASSIVQGPQPQHF. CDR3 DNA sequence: TGTGCCAGTAGTATAGTGCAGGGGCCTCAGCCCCAGCATTTT.

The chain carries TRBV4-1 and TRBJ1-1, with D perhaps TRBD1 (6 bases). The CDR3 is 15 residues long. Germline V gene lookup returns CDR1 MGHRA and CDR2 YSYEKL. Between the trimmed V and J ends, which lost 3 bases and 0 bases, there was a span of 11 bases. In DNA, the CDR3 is TGCGCCAGCAGCCAGGAAGACAGGTTGAACACTGAAGCTTTCTTT. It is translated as CASSQEDRLNTEAFF.

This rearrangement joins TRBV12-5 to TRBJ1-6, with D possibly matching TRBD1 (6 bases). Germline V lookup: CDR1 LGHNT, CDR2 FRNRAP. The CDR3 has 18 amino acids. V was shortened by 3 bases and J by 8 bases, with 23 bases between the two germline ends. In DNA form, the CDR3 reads TGTGCTAGTGGTTTCCTAGACCCGGGACACCCAGTACATTCACCCCTCCACTTT. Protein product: CASGFLDPGHPVHSPLHF.

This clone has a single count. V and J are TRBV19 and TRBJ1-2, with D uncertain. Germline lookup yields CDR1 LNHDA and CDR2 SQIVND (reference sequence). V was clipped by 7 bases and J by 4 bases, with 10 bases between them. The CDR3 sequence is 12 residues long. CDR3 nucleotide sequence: TGTGCCAGTATCGGGAGCTCCTATGGCTACACCTTC. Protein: CASIGSSYGYTF.

Here the CDR3 DNA reads TGCGCCAGCGCGCCAGGGTATATCAATGAGCAGTTCTTC. Encoded protein: CASAPGYINEQFF. V gene TRBV10-2 combines with J gene TRBJ2-1, with a tentative D call TRBD1 (5 bases). The CDR3 runs to 13 residues. Per germline, CDR1 WSHSY and CDR2 SAAADI. V gave up 8 bases and J gave up 6 bases, with 14 bases separating them.

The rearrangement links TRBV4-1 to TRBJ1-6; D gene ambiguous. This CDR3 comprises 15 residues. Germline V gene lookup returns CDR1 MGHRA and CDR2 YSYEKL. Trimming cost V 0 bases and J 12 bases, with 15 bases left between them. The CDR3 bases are TGCGCCAGCAGCCAAGATCTTCACTTCCGTCAACCCCTCCACTTT. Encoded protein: CASSQDLHFRQPLHF.